This T cell receptor beta chain was captured in a study of neurological immune-mediated disorders. Notes on the study in general: Because no CDR3 amino acid sequences were shared across subjects by expanded clones, private repertoires were suggested in all groups. A possible signature was seen in one related-CDR3 cluster, into which phylogenetic grouping placed the repertoires of 18 of 34 multiple sclerosis patients.

The V gene lost 3 bases and the J gene lost 2 bases, with 20 bases spanning the gap. The length of the CDR3 is 18 residues. A note on this clonotype: Its antigen remains unidentified.

MiXCR, applied by TCRdb to the 5' RACE reads, yields one record per CDR3 protein. The sample gives 50,000 to 65,000 distinct CDR3 sequences, roughly 4% of which show up once; around 1.5% is in the top ten. The TCR comes from a man aged 25-40 years with multiple sclerosis. The chain links TRBV12-3 or TRBV12-4 to TRBJ1-3; D call uncertain. Sequenced: PBMCs. The CDR3: CASSFRQPNWGPGNTIYF. CDR3 coding DNA: TGTGCCAGCAGTTTTCGACAACCCAATTGGGGTCCTGGAAACACCATATATTTT.